This entry lists 9 T cell receptor beta chains sequenced from one sample in a study of CD8 T cells in ankylosing spondylitis. TCRdb re-derived calls from the 5' RACE reads in MiXCR, one entry per CDR3 protein. The sample has 40,000 to 50,000 distinct CDR3 sequences; around 2.9% are singletons. Material: blood, either unsorted or a sorted T cell fraction (not recorded which). These receptors all stem from a male donor with ankylosing spondylitis or in good health (not recorded which).

In its sample, this clonotype was seen many times. The chain combines TRBV9 with TRBJ1-4; the D gene is possibly TRBD1 (5 bases). V lost 3 bases and J lost 2, with 14 bases in between. Per the germline V gene, CDR1 is SGDLS and CDR2 is YYNGEE. The CDR3 sequence is 16 residues long. CDR3 DNA: TGTGCCAGCAGCGAACGCAGTTGGGGGACTAATGAAAAACTGTTTTTT. This codes for CASSERSWGTNEKLFF.

This clonotype was seen at least ten times. The chain couples TRBV9 to TRBJ1-5, with D possibly TRBD1 on 5 matching bases. Trimming removed 3 bases from V and 9 bases from J, with 16 bases in between. The CDR3 covers 14 residues. The germline V gene encodes CDR1 SGDLS and CDR2 YYNGEE. In DNA form, the CDR3 reads TGTGCCAGCAGCGCGGGACTTTCCAGGGCGCCCCAGCATTTT. As protein: CASSAGLSRAPQHF.

This clonotype was recorded at least ten times. The chain employs TRBV9 and TRBJ2-3; perhaps D is TRBD1 or TRBD2 (5 bases each). Trimming took 1 base from V and 8 from J, leaving 14 bases between them. Germline loops: CDR1 SGDLS, CDR2 YYNGEE. The CDR3 spans 14 residues. The CDR3 DNA follows: TGTGCCAGCAGCGTAACAGGCCCCGGAGGTACGCAGTATTTT. It codes for CASSVTGPGGTQYF.

This clonotype was counted at least ten times. The chain carries TRBV9 and TRBJ2-2; D is perhaps TRBD2 (5 bases). Trimming stripped 4 bases from V and 3 bases from J, with 13 bases between. The CDR3 runs to 15 residues. Looked up from germline, CDR1 is SGDLS and CDR2 is YYNGEE. The CDR3 here is CASSPLTGDTGELFF. CDR3 coding DNA: TGTGCCAGCAGCCCACTAACCGGGGACACCGGGGAGCTGTTTTTT.

This clonotype appeared many times. The chain recombines TRBV9 with TRBJ2-2, with TRBD1 as a possible D gene (6 bases). The CDR3 covers 13 residues. The V end lost 6 bases, the J end lost 1 base, and 7 bases lay between the germline ends. Per the germline V gene, CDR1 is SGDLS and CDR2 is YYNGEE. The CDR3 coding sequence is TGTGCCAGCAAACAGGGGAACACCGGGGAGCTGTTTTTT. Translating it yields CASKQGNTGELFF.

This clonotype was detected many times. The chain carries TRBV9 and TRBJ1-1, with D tentatively TRBD1 (5 bases). Trimming stripped 1 base from V and 5 bases from J, with 15 bases between. Germline lookup yields CDR1 SGDLS and CDR2 YYNGEE. The CDR3 sequence is 15 residues long. CDR3 region: CASSVRAGTQTEAFF. In nucleotides, the CDR3 is TGTGCCAGCAGCGTAAGGGCAGGGACGCAGACTGAAGCTTTCTTT. The complete variable domain, with remaining parts taken from reference TRBV9 and TRBJ1-1, reads DSGVTQTPKHLITATGQRVTLRCSPRSGDLSVYWYQQSLDQGLQFLIQYYNGEERAKGNILERFSAQQFPDLHSELNLSSLELGDSALYFCASSVRAGTQTEAFFGQGTRLTVV.

In this sample, this clonotype turned up many times. This rearrangement joins TRBV9 to TRBJ2-7, with 10 bases fitting TRBD2. The CDR3 runs 16 residues. Germline trimming cut 0 bases from V and 7 bases from J; bases unmatched to any gene: 10. Germline V gives CDR1 SGDLS, CDR2 YYNGEE. This CDR3 is CASSVAAGGPKDEQYF. The CDR3 region has the DNA TGTGCCAGCAGCGTAGCAGCGGGAGGGCCGAAAGATGAGCAGTACTTC.

This clonotype was detected ten times or more. The chain links TRBV9 to TRBJ2-3, with TRBD2 as a possible D gene (5 bases). CDR3 length: 14 amino acids. V was trimmed by 2 bases and J by 2 bases, leaving 9 bases between them. The germline gives CDR1 SGDLS, CDR2 YYNGEE. The CDR3 coding sequence is TGTGCCAGCAGCGTCAAGCGGAACACAGATACGCAGTATTTT. Its translation: CASSVKRNTDTQYF.

This clonotype has at least ten counts. V and J are TRBV9 and TRBJ2-2; D is possibly TRBD2 (6 bases). V lost 1 base, J lost 5 bases, and 18 bases lay in between. Per germline, CDR1 SGDLS and CDR2 YYNGEE. The CDR3 is 17 amino acids. The CDR3 sequence: CASSVRPSGTPTGELFF. Here the CDR3 DNA reads TGTGCCAGCAGCGTAAGGCCATCCGGGACTCCTACCGGGGAGCTGTTTTTT.